This T cell receptor (beta chain) was identified in a study of shared clonotypes between healthy human individuals. Concerning this clone: One end of the junction is discordant with germline, which a read error may explain. Other DNA sequences of this sample code for an identical CDR3.

The table came from immunoSEQ multiplex PCR; TCRdb's copy has only in-frame clones and leaves some out. The data show about 1 million clones, 75% seen once. Germline V gene lookup returns CDR1 SGHRS and CDR2 YFSETQ. The CDR3 loop spans 11 amino acids. This sequence originates from a man aged 18 to 35 in good health. Sequencing used memory CD4+ T cells sorted from blood. Subset denoted: CD45RA-negative fraction. The genes are TRBV5-1 and TRBJ1-1, with unresolved D. The CDR3 loop is CASSSNTEAFF. The CDR3 DNA sequence: TGCGCCAGCAGCTCGAACACTGAGGCTTTCTTT.